This TCR beta chain was captured in a study of shared clonotypes between healthy human individuals. Findings and caveats of the study: Naive subsets generally exceeded memory subsets in estimated richness. Non-shared clonotypes had lower generation probabilities than clonotypes shared by all four sorted-subset donors.

About this clone: Its cognate antigen is unknown.

TCRdb keeps only in-frame clones here, not all; method: immunoSEQ multiplex PCR. The repertoire consists of more than 1.2 million clones, with approximately 98.5% occurring once and the leading ten covering roughly 0.35%. The CDR3 covers 12 residues. Germline values: CDR1 SEHNR, CDR2 FQNEAQ (reference sequence). Trimming stripped 4 bases from V and 9 bases from J, with 10 bases between. Source material: naive CD4+ T cells sorted from blood. Subset noted: CD45RA+ positively selected. The receptor's source is a man aged 25-45 years in good health. V is TRBV7-9 and J is TRBJ2-1, with D possibly being TRBD2 (5 bases). CDR3 in amino acids: CASSSPRGEQFF. CDR3 coding DNA: TGTGCCAGCAGCTCCCCTCGGGGTGAGCAGTTCTTC.